The subject of this entry is one T cell receptor beta chain. Its antigen is not identified. V was cut by 3 bases and J by 3 bases, with 8 bases left in between. The CDR3 has 13 residues. Germline assignment: CDR1 MNHEY and CDR2 SMNVEV (reference sequence). These data belong to a study of CD8+ T cells in alopecia areata. Study-wide background: The share of scalp area affected provided the severity score for treated patients. Study results and caveats: Tofacitinib significantly decreased scalp clonality and expanded CD8+ clones among top 100.

Indicated treatment: oral pan-JAK inhibitor, 5-10 mg twice daily. cDNA serving as the sequencing template came from extracted, reverse transcribed RNA. The repertoire was sequenced with immunoSEQ multiplex PCR; TCRdb's copy has only in-frame clones and lacks some. The sample contains more than 200,000 clones, 66% of which appear only once. The rearrangement joins TRBV27 to TRBJ1-2; D call uncertain. The source was CD4+ T cells sorted from blood, collected at week 44, from a patient treated with tofacitinib. The receptor's source is a human donor with alopecia areata. The CDR3 here is CASSFRPDYGYTF. Here the CDR3 DNA reads TGTGCCAGCAGTTTTAGGCCAGACTATGGCTACACCTTC.